This TCR beta chain stems from a study of blood T cell repertoires in COVID-19. Study details: T cells, B-cell-depleted T cells, or PBMCs provided the cDNA or gDNA that served as material.

Per the study methods: Cell counts per sample came from amplifying reference gene primers. Sequencing used immunoSEQ multiplex PCR; TCRdb keeps in-frame clones, though not all of them. That table is the source of V, J and clone size, and D and trimming were worked out from the DNA. The table lists under 200,000 clones, roughly 80% of them singletons. Seattle participants joined during active infection and were tracked over time. The CDR3 length is 14 residues. Trimming removed 3 bases at V and 1 base at J, with 10 bases between. CDR1 and CDR2 (germline): MDHEN, SYDVKM. J is TRBJ2-7 and V is TRBV28; D gene unclear. The sequencing sample was made of peripheral blood. The TCR sequence derives from a man in his 60s with COVID-19, enrolled during active disease. Written as DNA, the CDR3 is TGTGCCAGCAGTTTGTTACCGGGTTCCTACGAGCAGTACTTC. It specifies CASSLLPGSYEQYF.